The source of this TCR beta chain is a study of blood T cell repertoires in COVID-19. Across the whole study: T cells, B-cell-depleted T cells, or PBMCs provided the cDNA or gDNA that served as material.

Per germline, CDR1 MNHEY and CDR2 SVGEGT. CDR3 length: 13 amino acids. V was shortened by 0 bases and J by 1 base, with 3 bases between the two germline ends. The data were produced by immunoSEQ multiplex PCR, yet TCRdb's version contains in-frame clones alone and is incomplete. The data hold approximately 45,000 clones, with 85% to 90% observed a single time. There are a few counts of this clone. The chain combines TRBV6-2 or TRBV6-3 with TRBJ1-1; D call uncertain. The receptor was derived from a human donor in a cohort sampled during active COVID-19. The sequenced sample was peripheral blood. CDR3 loop: CASSYSANTEAFF. For the CDR3, the DNA is TGTGCCAGCAGTTACTCAGCGAACACTGAAGCTTTCTTT.